This TCR beta chain was documented in a study of shared clonotypes between healthy human individuals. Turning to the study itself: With ages of 18 to 49, the donors were a couple of women and three men. Study-level points and caveats: In this cohort, only blood was sampled, and tissue repertoires likely differ.

Regarding this clone: Its antigen is still unknown. This sample includes further DNA sequences coding for the same CDR3.

Measured with immunoSEQ multiplex PCR; TCRdb has only the in-frame clones, and not every one. Among under 2.5 million clones listed, 85% to 95% were seen once. V gave up 2 bases and J gave up 6 bases; unmatched junction bases: 4. Germline V gene sequence: CDR1 SGHRS, CDR2 YFSETQ. The CDR3 spans 15 residues. The specimen was naive CD4+ T cells from PBMCs. The subset was: CD45RA+ positively selected. The clonotype comes from a man younger than 35 in good health. Some clones in this sample may be carry-over from other donors' samples. This rearrangement joins TRBV5-1 to TRBJ2-1, with 11 nucleotides matching TRBD2. The DNA of the CDR3 is TGCGCCAGCAGCTTTACTAGCGGGAGTCGCAATGAGCAGTTCTTC. Its protein product is CASSFTSGSRNEQFF. The full variable domain, completed using reference TRBV5-1 and TRBJ2-1, is KAGVTQTPRYLIKTRGQQVTLSCSPISGHRSVSWYQQTPGQGLQFLFEYFSETQRNKGNFPGRFSGRQFSNSRSEMNVSTLELGDSALYLCASSFTSGSRNEQFFGPGTRLTVL.